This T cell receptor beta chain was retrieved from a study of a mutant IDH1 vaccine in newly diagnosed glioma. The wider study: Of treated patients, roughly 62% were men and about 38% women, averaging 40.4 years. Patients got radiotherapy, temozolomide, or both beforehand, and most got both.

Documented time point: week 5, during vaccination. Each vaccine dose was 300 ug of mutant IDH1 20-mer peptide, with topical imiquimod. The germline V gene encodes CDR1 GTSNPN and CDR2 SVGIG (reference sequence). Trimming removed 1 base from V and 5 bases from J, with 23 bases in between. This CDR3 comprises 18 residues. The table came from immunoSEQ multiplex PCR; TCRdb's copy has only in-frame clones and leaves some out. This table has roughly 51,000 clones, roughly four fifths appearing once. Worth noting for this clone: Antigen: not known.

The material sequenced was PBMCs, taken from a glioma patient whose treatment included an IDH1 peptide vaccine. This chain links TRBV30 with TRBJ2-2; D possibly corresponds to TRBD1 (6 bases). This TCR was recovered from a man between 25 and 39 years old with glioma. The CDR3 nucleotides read TGTGCCTGGAGTGAGGGTCTCGGTAGGGGTCAGGGGACCGGGGAGCTGTTTTTT. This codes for CAWSEGLGRGQGTGELFF.